This T cell receptor beta chain was profiled in a study of cytomegalovirus exposure and HLA in healthy donors. TCRdb's copy holds only in-frame clones and misses some; the assay was immunoSEQ multiplex PCR. This table holds 150,000 to 200,000 clones, 81% found once. In regard to this clone: Its specificity is unknown.

Study observations and caveats: Rarity marked most TCR sequences, yet some public TCRs occurred in many donors.

These donors were members of the roughly 110-subject validation cohort, a group separate from the roughly 670-subject first cohort. Germline assignment: CDR1 SGHNT and CDR2 YYREEE (reference sequence). This CDR3 is 14 amino acids long. Unmatched junction bases numbered 3, after V lost 2 bases and J lost 5 bases. The TCR originated in a woman younger than 45 in good health and CMV-seronegative. The sequencing input was PBMCs. The chain couples TRBV5-4 to TRBJ2-7, with TRBD2 matching 11 bases. The DNA of the CDR3 is TGTGCCAGCAGCTTACTAGCGGGAGAAGACGAGCAGTACTTC. It is translated as CASSLLAGEDEQYF.